This TCR beta chain was obtained from a study of T-cell memory formation after mild COVID-19. The wider study: TCR clusters largely stayed donor specific. Broader study findings: The authors left the SARS-CoV-2 specificity of second-wave clones peaking on day 37 unconfirmed. Day 15 to 85 contracting clones showed balanced CD4/CD8; later expanders leaned CD4+. Mainly in CM and EM were contracting CD4+ clones; CD8+ were in EMRA.

This clonotype was counted a few times. Its antigen is not known. Per the germline V gene, CDR1 is DFQATT and CDR2 is SNEGSKA (reference sequence). CDR3 length: 15 amino acids. V was clipped by 0 bases and J by 1 base, with 12 bases between them. TCRdb independently ran MiXCR on the 5' RACE reads; one entry per CDR3 protein. The sample contains hundreds of thousands of distinct CDR3 sequences, around 27% of which appear only once. This sequence originates from an adult woman who had mild COVID-19 (a few samples of this study predate the infection). Cell type and time point are not known. The chain recombines TRBV20-1 with TRBJ1-1, with D tentatively TRBD1 (6 bases). Sequencing was carried out using PBMCs or a T cell subset sorted from them (not recorded which). The CDR3 loop is CSAREGAQGNTEAFF. CDR3 bases: TGCAGTGCTAGAGAGGGGGCTCAGGGGAACACTGAAGCTTTCTTT.